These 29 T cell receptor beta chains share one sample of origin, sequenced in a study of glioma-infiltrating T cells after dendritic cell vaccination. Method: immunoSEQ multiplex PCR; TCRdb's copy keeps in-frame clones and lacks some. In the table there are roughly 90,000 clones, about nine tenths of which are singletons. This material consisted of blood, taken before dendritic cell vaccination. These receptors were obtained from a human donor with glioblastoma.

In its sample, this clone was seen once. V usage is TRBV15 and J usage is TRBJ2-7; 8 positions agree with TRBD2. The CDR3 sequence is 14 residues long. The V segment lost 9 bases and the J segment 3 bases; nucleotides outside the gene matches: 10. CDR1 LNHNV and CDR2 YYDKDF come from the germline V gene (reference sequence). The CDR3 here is CATAGGGVNYEQYF. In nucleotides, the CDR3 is TGTGCCACAGCCGGGGGGGGAGTTAACTACGAGCAGTACTTC.

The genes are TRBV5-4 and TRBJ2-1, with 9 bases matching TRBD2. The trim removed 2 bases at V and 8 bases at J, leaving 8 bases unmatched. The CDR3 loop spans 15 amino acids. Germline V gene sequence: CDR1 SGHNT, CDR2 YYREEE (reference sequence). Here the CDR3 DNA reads TGTGCCAGCAGCTTTTCGGCGGGAGGGAAATATGAGCAGTTCTTC. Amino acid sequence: CASSFSAGGKYEQFF.

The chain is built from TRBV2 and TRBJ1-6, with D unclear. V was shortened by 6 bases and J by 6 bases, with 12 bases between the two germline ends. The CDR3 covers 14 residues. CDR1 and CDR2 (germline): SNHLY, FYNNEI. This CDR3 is CASRAGLTNSPLHF. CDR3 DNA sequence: TGTGCCAGCAGGGCGGGTCTGACTAATTCACCCCTCCACTTT.

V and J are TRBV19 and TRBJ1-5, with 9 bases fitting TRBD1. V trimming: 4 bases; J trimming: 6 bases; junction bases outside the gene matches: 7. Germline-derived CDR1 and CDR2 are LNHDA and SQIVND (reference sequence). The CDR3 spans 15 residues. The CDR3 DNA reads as TGTGCCAGTAGTAACACAGGGGGCGGGGGTCAGCCCCAGCATTTT. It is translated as CASSNTGGGGQPQHF.

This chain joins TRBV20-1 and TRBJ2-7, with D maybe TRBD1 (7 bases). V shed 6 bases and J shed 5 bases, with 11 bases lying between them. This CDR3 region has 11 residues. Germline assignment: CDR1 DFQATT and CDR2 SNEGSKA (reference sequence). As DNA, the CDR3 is TGCAGTGCCCAGGGGGGTGACGAGCAGTACTTC. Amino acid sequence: CSAQGGDEQYF.

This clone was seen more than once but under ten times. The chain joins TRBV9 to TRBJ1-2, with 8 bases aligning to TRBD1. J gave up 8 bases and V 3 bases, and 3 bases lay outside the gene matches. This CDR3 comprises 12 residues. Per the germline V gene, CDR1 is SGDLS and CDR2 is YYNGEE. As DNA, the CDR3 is TGTGCCAGCAGCGCTGACAGGGGCGGCTACACCTTC. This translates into CASSADRGGYTF.

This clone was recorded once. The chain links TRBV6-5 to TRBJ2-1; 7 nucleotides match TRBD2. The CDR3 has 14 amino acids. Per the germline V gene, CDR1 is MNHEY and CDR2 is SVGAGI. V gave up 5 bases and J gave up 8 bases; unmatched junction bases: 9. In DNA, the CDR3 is TGTGCCAGCAGTGACTGGACTAGTCGGGATGAGCAGTTCTTC. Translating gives CASSDWTSRDEQFF.

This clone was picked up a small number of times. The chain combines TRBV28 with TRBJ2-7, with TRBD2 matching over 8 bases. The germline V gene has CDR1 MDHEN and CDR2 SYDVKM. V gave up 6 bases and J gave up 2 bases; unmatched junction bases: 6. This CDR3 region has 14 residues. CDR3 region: CASSYQGLAYEQYF. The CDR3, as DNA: TGTGCCAGCAGCTACCAGGGACTAGCCTACGAGCAGTACTTC. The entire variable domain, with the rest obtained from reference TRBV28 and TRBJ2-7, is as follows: DVKVTQSSRYLVKRTGEKVFLECVQDMDHENMFWYRQDPGLGLRLIYFSYDVKMKEKGDIPEGYSVSREKKERFSLILESASTNQTSMYLCASSYQGLAYEQYFGPGTRLTVT.

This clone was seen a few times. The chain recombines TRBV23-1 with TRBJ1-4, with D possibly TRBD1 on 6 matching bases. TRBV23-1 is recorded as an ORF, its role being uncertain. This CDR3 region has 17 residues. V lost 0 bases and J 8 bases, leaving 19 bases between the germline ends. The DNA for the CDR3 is TGCGCCAGCAGTCAATCAATACGGGACAACCTCCGGGAAAAACTGTTTTTT. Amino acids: CASSQSIRDNLREKLFF.

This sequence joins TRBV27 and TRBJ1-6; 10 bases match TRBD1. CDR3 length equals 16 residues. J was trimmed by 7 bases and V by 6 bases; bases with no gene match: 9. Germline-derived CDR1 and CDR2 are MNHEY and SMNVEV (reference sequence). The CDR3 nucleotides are TGTGCCAGCAGACTATGGGCGGACAGGGGGAATTCACCCCTCCACTTT. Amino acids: CASRLWADRGNSPLHF.

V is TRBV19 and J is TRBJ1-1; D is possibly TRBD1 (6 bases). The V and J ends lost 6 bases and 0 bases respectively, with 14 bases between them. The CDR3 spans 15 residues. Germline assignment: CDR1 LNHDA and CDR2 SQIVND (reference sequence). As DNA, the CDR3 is TGTGCCAGTAGATTTCTAGACAGGCTGAACACTGAAGCTTTCTTT. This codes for CASRFLDRLNTEAFF.

The CDR3 DNA sequence: TGTGCCAGCGTGGGACAGGGGCGCCTAGCTTTCTTT. This sequence encodes CASVGQGRLAFF. The genes are TRBV2 and TRBJ1-1; 10 positions agree with TRBD1. From germline, CDR1 is SNHLY and CDR2 FYNNEI. The CDR3 has 12 residues. The junction had 7 bases not matched to a gene; V was cut back by 8 bases and J by 10 bases.

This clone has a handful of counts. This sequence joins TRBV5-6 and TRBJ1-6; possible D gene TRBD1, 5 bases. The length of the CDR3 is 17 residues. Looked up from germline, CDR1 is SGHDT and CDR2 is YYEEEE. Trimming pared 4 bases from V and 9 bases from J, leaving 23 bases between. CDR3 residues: CASSRGGAGTVSSPLHF. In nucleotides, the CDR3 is TGTGCCAGCAGCCGCGGCGGGGCAGGCACTGTGAGTTCACCCCTCCACTTT.

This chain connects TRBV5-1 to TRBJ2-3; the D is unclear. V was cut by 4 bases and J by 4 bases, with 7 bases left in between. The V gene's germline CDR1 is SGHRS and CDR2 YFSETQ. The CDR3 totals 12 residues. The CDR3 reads CASSAQSDTQYF. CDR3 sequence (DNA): TGCGCCAGCAGCGCGCAATCAGATACGCAGTATTTT.

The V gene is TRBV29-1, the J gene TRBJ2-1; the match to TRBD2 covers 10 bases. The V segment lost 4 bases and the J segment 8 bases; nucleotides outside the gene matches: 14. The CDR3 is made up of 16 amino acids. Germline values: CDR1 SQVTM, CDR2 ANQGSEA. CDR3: CSVVLLAGPSGDEQFF. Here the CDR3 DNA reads TGCAGCGTTGTCTTACTAGCGGGACCCTCTGGGGATGAGCAGTTCTTC.

In DNA form, the CDR3 reads TGTGCCAGCCGACCAGGGGTTGAGCACACTGAAGCTTTCTTT. Translation gives CASRPGVEHTEAFF. This chain connects TRBV27 to TRBJ1-1; D may be TRBD1 (6 bases). The CDR3 covers 14 residues. V shed 8 bases and J shed 3 bases, with 16 bases lying between them. The germline gives CDR1 MNHEY, CDR2 SMNVEV (reference sequence).

In DNA form, the CDR3 reads TGTGCCAGCAGCGGCTCCGGGACAGGGATTGCTTTCTTT. Its translation is CASSGSGTGIAFF. The chain uses TRBV5-4 and TRBJ1-1, with 9 bases fitting TRBD1. The CDR3 runs 13 residues. CDR1 and CDR2 (germline): SGHNT, YYREEE (reference sequence). J lost 11 bases, V lost 4 bases, and 9 bases had no gene match.

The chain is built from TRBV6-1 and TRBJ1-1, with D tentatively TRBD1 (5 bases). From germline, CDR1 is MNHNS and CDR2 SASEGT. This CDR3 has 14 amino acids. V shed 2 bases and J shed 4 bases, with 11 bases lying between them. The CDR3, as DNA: TGTGCCAGCAGTGAACAGAGCAGGGTCACTGAAGCTTTCTTT. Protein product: CASSEQSRVTEAFF.

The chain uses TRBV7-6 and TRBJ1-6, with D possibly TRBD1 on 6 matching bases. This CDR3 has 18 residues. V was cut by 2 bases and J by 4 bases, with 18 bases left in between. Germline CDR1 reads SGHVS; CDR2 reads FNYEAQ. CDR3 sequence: CASSLIWDNPKYNSPLHF. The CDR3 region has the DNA TGTGCCAGCAGCTTAATCTGGGACAACCCGAAATATAATTCACCCCTCCACTTT.

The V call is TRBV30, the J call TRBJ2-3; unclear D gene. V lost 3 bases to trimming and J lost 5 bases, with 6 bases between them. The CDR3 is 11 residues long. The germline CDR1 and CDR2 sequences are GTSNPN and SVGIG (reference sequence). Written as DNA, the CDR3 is TGTGCCTGGAGCGGGTTAGATACGCAGTATTTT. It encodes CAWSGLDTQYF.

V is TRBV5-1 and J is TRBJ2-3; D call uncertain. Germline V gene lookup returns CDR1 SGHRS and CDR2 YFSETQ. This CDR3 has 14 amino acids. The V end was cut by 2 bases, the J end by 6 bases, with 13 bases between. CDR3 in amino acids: CASSFTNTRDTQYF. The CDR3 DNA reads TGCGCCAGCAGCTTTACGAACACACGTGATACGCAGTATTTT. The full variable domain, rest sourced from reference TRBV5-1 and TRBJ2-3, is KAGVTQTPRYLIKTRGQQVTLSCSPISGHRSVSWYQQTPGQGLQFLFEYFSETQRNKGNFPGRFSGRQFSNSRSEMNVSTLELGDSALYLCASSFTNTRDTQYFGPGTRLTVL.

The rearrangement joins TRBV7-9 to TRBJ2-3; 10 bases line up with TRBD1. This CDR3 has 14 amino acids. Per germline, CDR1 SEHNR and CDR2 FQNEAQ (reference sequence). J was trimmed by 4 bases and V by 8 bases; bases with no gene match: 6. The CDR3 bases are TGTGCCAGCTTTGGACAGGGGGTCCCAGATACGCAGTATTTT. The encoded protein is CASFGQGVPDTQYF.

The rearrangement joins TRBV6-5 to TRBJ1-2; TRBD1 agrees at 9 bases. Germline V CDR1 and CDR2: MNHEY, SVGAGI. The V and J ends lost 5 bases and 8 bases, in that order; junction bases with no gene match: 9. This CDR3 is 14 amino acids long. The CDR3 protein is CASSRGQGREGYTF. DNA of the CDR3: TGTGCCAGCAGTCGGGGACAGGGACGGGAGGGCTACACCTTC.

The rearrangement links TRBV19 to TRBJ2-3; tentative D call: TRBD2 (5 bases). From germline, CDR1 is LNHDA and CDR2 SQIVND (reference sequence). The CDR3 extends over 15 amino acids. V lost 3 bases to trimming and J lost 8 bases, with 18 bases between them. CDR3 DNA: TGTGCCAGTAGTATGGGGATGGTTGAGGGAACTACGCAGTATTTT. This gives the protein CASSMGMVEGTTQYF. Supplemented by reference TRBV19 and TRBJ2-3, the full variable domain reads DGGITQSPKYLFRKEGQNVTLSCEQNLNHDAMYWYRQDPGQGLRLIYYSQIVNDFQKGDIAEGYSVSREKKESFPLTVTSAQKNPTAFYLCASSMGMVEGTTQYFGPGTRLTVL.

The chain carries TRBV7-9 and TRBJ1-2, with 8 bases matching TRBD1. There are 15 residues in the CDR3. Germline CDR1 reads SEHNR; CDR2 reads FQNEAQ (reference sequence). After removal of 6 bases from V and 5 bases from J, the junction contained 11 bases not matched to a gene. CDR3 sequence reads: CASSPDRDRPYGYTF. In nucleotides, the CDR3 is TGTGCCAGCAGTCCCGACCGGGACAGGCCTTATGGCTACACCTTC.

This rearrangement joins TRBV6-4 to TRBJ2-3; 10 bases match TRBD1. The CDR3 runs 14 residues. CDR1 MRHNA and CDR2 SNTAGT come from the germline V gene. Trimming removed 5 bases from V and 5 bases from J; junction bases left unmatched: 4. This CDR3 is CASSRDRGLDTQYF. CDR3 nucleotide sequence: TGTGCCAGCAGTCGGGACAGGGGATTAGATACGCAGTATTTT.

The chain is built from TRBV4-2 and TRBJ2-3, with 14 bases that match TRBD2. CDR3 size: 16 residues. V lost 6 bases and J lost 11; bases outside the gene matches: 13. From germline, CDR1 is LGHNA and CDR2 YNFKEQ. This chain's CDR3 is CASSRTGTSGSGEQYF. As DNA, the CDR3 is TGTGCCAGCAGTCGGACCGGGACTAGCGGGAGCGGGGAGCAGTATTTT.

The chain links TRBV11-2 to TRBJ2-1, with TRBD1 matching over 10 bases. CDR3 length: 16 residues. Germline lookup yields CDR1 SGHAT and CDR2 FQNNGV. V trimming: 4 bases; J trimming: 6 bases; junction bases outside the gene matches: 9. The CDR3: CASSSTDRGRVNEQFF. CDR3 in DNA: TGTGCCAGCAGCTCTACCGACAGGGGGCGCGTCAATGAGCAGTTCTTC.

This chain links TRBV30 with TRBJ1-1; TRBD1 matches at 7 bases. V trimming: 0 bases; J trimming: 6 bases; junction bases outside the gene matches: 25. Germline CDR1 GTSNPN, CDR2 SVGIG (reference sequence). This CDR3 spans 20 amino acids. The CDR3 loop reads CAWSVSQVWTGASFIPEAFF. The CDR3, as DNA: TGTGCCTGGAGTGTATCTCAGGTGTGGACAGGTGCCTCCTTTATCCCTGAAGCTTTCTTT.